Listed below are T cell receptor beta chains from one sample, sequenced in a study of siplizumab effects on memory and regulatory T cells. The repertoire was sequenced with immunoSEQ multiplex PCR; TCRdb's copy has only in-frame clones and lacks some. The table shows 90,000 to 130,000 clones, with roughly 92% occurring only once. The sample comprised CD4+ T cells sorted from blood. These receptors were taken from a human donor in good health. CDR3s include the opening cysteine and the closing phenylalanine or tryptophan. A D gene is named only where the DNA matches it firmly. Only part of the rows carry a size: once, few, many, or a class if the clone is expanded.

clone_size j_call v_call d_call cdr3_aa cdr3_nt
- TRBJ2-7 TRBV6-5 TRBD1 CASSLDRDSKQYF TGTGCCAGCAGTTTAGACCGGGACAGCAAGCAGTACTTC
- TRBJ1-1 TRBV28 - CASSSFSSTEAFF TGTGCCAGCAGTTCATTTTCGAGCACTGAAGCTTTCTTT
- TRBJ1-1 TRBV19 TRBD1 CASSIGRDRGTEAFF TGTGCCAGTAGTATAGGTAGGGACAGGGGCACTGAAGCTTTCTTT
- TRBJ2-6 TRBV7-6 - CASSLTQGGPLGANVLTF TGTGCCAGCAGCCTTACACAGGGGGGGCCCCTTGGGGCCAACGTCCTGACTTTC
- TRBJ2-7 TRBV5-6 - CASSETDYEQYF TGTGCCAGCAGTGAAACCGACTACGAGCAGTACTTC
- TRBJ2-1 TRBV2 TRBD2 CASRTTSGSYNEQFF TGTGCCAGCAGGACCACTAGCGGATCCTACAATGAGCAGTTCTTC
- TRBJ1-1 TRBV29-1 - CSVVTGNTEAFF TGCAGCGTTGTAACAGGGAACACTGAAGCTTTCTTT
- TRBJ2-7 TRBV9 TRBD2 CASSVELVTSGSGREQYF TGTGCCAGCAGCGTAGAATTGGTTACTAGCGGGAGCGGACGCGAGCAGTACTTC
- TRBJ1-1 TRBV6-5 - CASSRLVIGEAFF TGTGCCAGCAGTCGCCTCGTGATAGGGGAAGCTTTCTTT
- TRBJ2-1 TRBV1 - CTSSLRLAVISSFF TGCACCAGCAGCCTTCGACTAGCGGTGATTTCGTCCTTCTTC
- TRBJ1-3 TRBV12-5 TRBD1 CASGLGGVGNTIYF TGTGCTAGTGGTTTAGGGGGCGTGGGAAACACCATATATTTT
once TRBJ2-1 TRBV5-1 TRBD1 CASSVSLTGTAYNEQFF TGCGCCAGCAGCGTATCGCTCACCGGGACAGCCTACAATGAGCAGTTCTTC
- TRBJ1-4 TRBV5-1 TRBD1 CASSLWTGDYEKLFF TGCGCCAGCAGCCTTTGGACAGGGGACTACGAAAAACTGTTTTTT
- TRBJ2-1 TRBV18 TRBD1 CASSPTQGAPYNEQFF TGTGCCAGCTCACCAACCCAGGGGGCCCCCTACAATGAGCAGTTCTTC
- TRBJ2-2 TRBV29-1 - CSVASGNTGELFF TGCAGCGTTGCCAGCGGGAACACCGGGGAGCTGTTTTTT
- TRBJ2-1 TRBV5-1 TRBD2 CASSLGEAGPSGNEQFF TGCGCCAGCAGCTTGGGGGAAGCGGGGCCCAGCGGGAATGAGCAGTTCTTC
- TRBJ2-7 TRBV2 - CASSEAPTGLGIYEQYF TGTGCCAGCAGTGAAGCGCCCACGGGACTCGGCATCTACGAGCAGTACTTC
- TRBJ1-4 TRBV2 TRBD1 CASRDRATNEKLFF TGTGCCAGCAGGGACAGGGCAACTAATGAAAAACTGTTTTTT
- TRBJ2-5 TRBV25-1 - CASSATPGGAQETQYF TGTGCCAGCAGTGCTACTCCCGGCGGGGCCCAAGAGACCCAGTACTTC
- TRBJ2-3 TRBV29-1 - CSVGRDSGTDTQYF TGCAGCGTTGGGCGGGACAGCGGCACAGATACGCAGTATTTT
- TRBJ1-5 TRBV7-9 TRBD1 CASSPTGERQPQHF TGTGCCAGCAGCCCGACAGGGGAGCGGCAGCCCCAGCATTTT
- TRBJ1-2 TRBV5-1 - CASSLTGENGYTF TGCGCCAGCAGCTTAACGGGGGAGAACGGCTACACCTTC
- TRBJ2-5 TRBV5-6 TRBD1 CASSGGTGLETQYF TGTGCCAGCAGCGGAGGGACAGGGTTGGAGACCCAGTACTTC
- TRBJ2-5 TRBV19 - CAVLGGRGTQYF TGTGCCGTCCTCGGTGGCCGGGGGACCCAGTACTTC
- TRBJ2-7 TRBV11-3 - CASSSDGGGGEQYF TGTGCCAGCAGCTCTGACGGTGGGGGCGGCGAGCAGTACTTC
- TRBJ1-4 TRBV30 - CAWSKTGTNEKLFF TGTGCCTGGAGTAAGACGGGAACTAATGAAAAACTGTTTTTT
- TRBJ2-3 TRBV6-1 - CASSEVPTDTQYF TGTGCCAGCAGTGAAGTCCCCACAGATACGCAGTATTTT
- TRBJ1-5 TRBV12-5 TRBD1 CASGLDPRGGGNQPQHF TGTGCTAGTGGTTTGGACCCCAGGGGGGGAGGCAATCAGCCCCAGCATTTT
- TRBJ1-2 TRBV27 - CASSLAGTNGGYTF TGTGCCAGCAGTTTGGCAGGGACTAACGGAGGCTACACCTTC
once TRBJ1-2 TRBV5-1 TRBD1 CASSLGDRFRNGYTF TGCGCCAGCAGCTTGGGGGACAGGTTCCGTAATGGCTACACCTTC
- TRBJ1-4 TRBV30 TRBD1 CAWNPTGRDEKLFF TGTGCCTGGAACCCGACAGGGAGAGATGAAAAACTGTTTTTT
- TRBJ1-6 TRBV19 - CASSPGSYNSPLHF TGTGCCAGTAGTCCGGGGTCTTATAATTCACCCCTCCACTTT
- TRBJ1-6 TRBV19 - CASSIARYGTANSPLHF TGTGCCAGTAGTATAGCCAGGTATGGGACCGCCAATTCACCCCTCCACTTT
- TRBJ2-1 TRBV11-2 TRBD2 CASSLDRRGADEQFF TGTGCCAGCAGCTTAGATCGGCGGGGGGCGGATGAGCAGTTCTTC
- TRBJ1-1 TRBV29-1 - CSSRENTEAFF TGCAGCTCTCGGGAGAACACTGAAGCTTTCTTT
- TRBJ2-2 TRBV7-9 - CASSLFRNTGELFF TGTGCCAGCAGCTTATTCAGGAACACCGGGGAGCTGTTTTTT
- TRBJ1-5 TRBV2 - CASSEAGVSNQPQHF TGTGCCAGCAGTGAAGCAGGGGTTAGCAATCAGCCCCAGCATTTT
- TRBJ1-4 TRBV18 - CASSQSEGREKLFF TGTGCCAGCTCACAAAGCGAAGGGAGGGAAAAACTGTTTTTT
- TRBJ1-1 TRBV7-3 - CASSLFPNTEAFF TGTGCCAGCAGCTTATTCCCGAACACTGAAGCTTTCTTT
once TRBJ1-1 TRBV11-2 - CASSPPKGTEAFF TGTGCCAGCAGCCCCCCCAAAGGCACTGAAGCTTTCTTT
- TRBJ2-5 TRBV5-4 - CASSLRESKQYF TGTGCCAGCAGCCTACGGGAGTCTAAGCAGTACTTC
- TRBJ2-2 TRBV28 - CASIPGEANTGELFF TGTGCCAGCATCCCCGGGGAGGCGAACACCGGGGAGCTGTTTTTT
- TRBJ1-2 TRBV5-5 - CASSYGRANYGYTF TGTGCCAGCAGCTATGGACGGGCTAACTATGGCTACACCTTC
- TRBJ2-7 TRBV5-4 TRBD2 CASSLTSGMGEQYF TGTGCCAGCAGCTTGACTAGCGGGATGGGCGAGCAGTACTTC
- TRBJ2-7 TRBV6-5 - CASSRQVSSYEQYF TGTGCCAGCAGCCGACAGGTGAGCTCCTACGAGCAGTACTTC
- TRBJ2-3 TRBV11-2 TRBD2 CASSRLAGGLADTQYF TGTGCCAGCAGCAGACTAGCGGGGGGTCTCGCAGATACGCAGTATTTT
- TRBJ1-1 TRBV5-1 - CASGSRGANTEAFF TGCGCCAGCGGTTCTCGGGGGGCAAACACTGAAGCTTTCTTT
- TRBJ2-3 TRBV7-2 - CASSTSGPSTDTQYF TGTGCCAGCAGCACCAGCGGTCCTAGCACAGATACGCAGTATTTT
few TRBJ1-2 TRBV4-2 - CASSQEGGPQRADGYTF TGTGCCAGCAGCCAAGAGGGGGGCCCTCAGCGCGCAGACGGCTACACCTTC
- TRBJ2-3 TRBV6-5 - CASTGGEVSTDTQYF TGTGCCAGCACCGGCGGCGAAGTAAGCACAGATACGCAGTATTTT
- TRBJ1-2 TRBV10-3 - CAISESGNNYGYTF TGTGCCATCAGTGAGTCAGGCAATAACTATGGCTACACCTTC
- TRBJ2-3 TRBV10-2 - CASSDPRGVRTQYF TGCGCCAGCAGTGACCCGCGAGGTGTTCGAACGCAGTATTTT
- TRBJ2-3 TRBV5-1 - CASSPRLEVDTQYF TGCGCCAGCAGCCCGCGACTAGAAGTAGATACGCAGTATTTT
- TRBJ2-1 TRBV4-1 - CASSQANEQFF TGCGCCAGCAGCCAAGCCAATGAGCAGTTCTTC